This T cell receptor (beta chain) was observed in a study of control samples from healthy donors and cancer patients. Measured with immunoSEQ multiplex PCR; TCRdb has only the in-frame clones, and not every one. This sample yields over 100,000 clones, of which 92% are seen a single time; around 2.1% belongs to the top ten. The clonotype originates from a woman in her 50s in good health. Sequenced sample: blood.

CDR3: CASTKRGSGNTIYF. DNA for the CDR3: TGTGCCAGCACTAAGCGGGGGTCCGGAAACACCATATATTTT. The chain carries TRBV6-1 and TRBJ1-3; TRBD1 is a possible D gene (5 bases). The ends were cut back, 7 bases at V and 4 bases at J, with 14 bases in the middle. Germline CDR1 MNHNS, CDR2 SASEGT. The CDR3 contains 14 residues.